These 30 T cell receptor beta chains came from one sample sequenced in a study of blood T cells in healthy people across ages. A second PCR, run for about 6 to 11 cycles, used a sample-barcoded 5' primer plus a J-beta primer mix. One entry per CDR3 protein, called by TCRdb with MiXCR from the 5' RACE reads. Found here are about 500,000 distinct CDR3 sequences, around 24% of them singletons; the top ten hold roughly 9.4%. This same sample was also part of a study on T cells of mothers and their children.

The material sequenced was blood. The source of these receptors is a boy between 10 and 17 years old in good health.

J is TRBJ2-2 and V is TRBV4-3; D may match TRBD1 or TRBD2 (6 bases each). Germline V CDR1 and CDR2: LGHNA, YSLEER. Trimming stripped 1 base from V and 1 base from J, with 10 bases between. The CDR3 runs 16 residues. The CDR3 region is CASSQGGARNTGELFF. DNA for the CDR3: TGCGCCAGCAGCCAAGGGGGGGCGCGGAACACCGGGGAGCTGTTTTTT.

CDR3 nucleotide sequence: TGCAGTGCCGAAGGATCCTGGTACAATGAGCAGTTCTTC. Protein sequence: CSAEGSWYNEQFF. The chain uses TRBV20-1 and TRBJ2-1; D uncertain. The CDR3 has 13 residues. V shed 6 bases and J shed 4 bases, with 13 bases lying between them. Germline V CDR1 and CDR2: DFQATT, SNEGSKA (reference sequence).

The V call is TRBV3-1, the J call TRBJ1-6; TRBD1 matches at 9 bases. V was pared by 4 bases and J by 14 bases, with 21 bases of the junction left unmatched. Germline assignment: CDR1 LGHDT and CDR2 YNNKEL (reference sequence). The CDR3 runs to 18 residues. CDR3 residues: CASSPRPGTGRIVRALHF. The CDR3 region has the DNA TGTGCCAGCAGCCCGCGTCCCGGGACAGGGAGGATCGTTCGGGCCCTCCACTTT.

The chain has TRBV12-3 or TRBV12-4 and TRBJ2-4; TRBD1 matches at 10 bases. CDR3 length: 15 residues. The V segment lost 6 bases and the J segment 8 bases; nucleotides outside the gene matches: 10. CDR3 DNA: TGTGCCAGCAGCCCCAGACAGGGGGCCGTGTACATTCAGTACTTC. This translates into CASSPRQGAVYIQYF.

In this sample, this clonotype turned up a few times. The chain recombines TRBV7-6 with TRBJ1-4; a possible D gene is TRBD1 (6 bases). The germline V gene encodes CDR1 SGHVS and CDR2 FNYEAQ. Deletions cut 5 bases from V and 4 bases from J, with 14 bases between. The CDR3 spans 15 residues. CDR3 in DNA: TGTGCCAGCAGCCCTGGGGGAGGGGGTAATGAAAAACTGTTTTTT. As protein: CASSPGGGGNEKLFF.

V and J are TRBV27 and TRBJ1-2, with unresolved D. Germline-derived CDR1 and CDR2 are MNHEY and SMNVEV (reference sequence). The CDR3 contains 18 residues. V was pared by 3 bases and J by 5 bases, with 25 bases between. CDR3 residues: CASSFSPMFGHEHYGYTF. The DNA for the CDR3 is TGTGCCAGCAGTTTTTCCCCGATGTTCGGGCACGAACATTATGGCTACACCTTC.

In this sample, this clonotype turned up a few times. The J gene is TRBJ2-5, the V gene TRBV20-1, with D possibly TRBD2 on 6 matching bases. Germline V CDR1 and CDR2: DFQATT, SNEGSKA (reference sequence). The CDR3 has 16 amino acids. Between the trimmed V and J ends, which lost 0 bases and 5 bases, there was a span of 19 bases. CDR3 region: CSARDFRSFAGETQYF. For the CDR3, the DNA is TGCAGTGCTAGAGATTTCAGGAGCTTCGCGGGGGAGACCCAGTACTTC.

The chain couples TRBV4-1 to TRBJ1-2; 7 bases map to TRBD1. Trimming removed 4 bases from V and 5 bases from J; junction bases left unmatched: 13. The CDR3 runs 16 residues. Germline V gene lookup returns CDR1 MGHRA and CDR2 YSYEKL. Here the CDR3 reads CASSRVPGTVTYGYTF. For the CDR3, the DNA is TGCGCCAGCAGCCGAGTGCCCGGGACAGTTACGTATGGCTACACCTTC.

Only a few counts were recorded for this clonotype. The CDR3 is CSARDPGPAQYF. The CDR3 DNA reads as TGCAGTGCTAGAGATCCCGGGCCTGCGCAGTATTTT. The J gene is TRBJ2-3, the V gene TRBV20-1; no definite D call. V was clipped by 0 bases and J by 10 bases, with 11 bases between them. CDR1 is DFQATT and CDR2 is SNEGSKA in the germline V gene (reference sequence). The CDR3 is made up of 12 amino acids.

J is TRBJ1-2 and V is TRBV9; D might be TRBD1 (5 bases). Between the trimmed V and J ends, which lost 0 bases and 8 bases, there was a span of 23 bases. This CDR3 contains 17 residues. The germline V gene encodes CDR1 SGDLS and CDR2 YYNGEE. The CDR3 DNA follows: TGTGCCAGCAGCGTAGGTGGCAGGGCGGCTACGGAGGAGGGCTACACCTTC. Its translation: CASSVGGRAATEEGYTF.

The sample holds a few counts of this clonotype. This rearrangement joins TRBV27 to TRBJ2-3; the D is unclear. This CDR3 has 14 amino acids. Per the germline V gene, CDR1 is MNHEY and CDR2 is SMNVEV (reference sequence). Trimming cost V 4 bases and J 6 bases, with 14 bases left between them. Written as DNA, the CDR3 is TGTGCCAGCAGTTCGGGCAACCTCGGGGATACGCAGTATTTT. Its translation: CASSSGNLGDTQYF.

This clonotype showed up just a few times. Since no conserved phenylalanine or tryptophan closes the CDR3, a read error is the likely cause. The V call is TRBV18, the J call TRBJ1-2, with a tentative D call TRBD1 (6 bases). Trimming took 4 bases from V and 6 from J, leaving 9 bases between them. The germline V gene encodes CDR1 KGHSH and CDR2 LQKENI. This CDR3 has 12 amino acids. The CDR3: CASSRRGDGYTL. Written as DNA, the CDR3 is TGTGCCAGCTCACGGAGGGGGGATGGCTACACCCTC.

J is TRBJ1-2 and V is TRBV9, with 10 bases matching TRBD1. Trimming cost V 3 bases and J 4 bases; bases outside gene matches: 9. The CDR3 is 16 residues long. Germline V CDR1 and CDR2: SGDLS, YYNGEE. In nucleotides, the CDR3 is TGTGCCAGCAGCGCCCCCGACAGGGGGCGAGGCTATGGCTACACCTTC. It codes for CASSAPDRGRGYGYTF.

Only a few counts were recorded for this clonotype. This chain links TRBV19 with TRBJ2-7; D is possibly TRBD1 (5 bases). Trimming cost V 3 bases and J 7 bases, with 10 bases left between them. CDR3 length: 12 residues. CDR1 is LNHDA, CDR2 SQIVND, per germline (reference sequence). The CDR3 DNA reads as TGTGCCAGTAGTATGTTGGACAATGAGCAGTACTTC. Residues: CASSMLDNEQYF.

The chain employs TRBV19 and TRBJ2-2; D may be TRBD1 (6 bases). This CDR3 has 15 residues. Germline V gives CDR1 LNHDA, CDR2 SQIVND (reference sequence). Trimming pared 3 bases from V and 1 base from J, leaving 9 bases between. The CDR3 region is CASSMATGNTGELFF. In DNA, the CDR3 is TGTGCCAGTAGTATGGCGACAGGGAACACCGGGGAGCTGTTTTTT.

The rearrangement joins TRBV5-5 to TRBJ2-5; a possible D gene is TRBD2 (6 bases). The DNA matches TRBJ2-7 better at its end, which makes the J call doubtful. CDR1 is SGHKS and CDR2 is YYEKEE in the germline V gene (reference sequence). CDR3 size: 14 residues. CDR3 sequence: CASSLRRDSYEQYF. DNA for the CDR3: TGTGCCAGCAGCTTGCGGCGGGACTCCTACGAGCAGTACTTC.

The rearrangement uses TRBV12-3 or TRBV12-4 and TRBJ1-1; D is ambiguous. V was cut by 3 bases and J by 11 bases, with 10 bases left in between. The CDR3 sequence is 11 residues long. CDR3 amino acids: CASSFWRGAFF. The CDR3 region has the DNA TGTGCCAGCAGTTTTTGGCGAGGCGCTTTCTTT.

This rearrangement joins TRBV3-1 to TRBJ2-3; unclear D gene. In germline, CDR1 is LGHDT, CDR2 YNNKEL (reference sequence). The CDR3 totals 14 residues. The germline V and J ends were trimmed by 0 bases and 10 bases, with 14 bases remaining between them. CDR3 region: CASSQDEKWSSQYF. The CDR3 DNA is TGTGCCAGCAGCCAAGATGAAAAGTGGAGTTCGCAGTATTTT.

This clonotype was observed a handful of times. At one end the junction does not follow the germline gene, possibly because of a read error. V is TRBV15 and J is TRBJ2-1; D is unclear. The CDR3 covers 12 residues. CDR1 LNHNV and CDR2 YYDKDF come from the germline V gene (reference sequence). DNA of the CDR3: TGTGCCGCCAGCTCCTACATCAATGAGCAGTTCTTC. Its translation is CAASSYINEQFF.

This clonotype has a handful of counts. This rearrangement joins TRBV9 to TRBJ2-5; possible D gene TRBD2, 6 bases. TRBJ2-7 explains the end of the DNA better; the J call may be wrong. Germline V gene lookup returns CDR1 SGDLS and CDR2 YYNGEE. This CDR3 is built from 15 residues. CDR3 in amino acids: CASSVGDLPGGEQYF. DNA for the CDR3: TGTGCCAGCAGCGTAGGGGATCTACCCGGGGGCGAGCAGTACTTC.

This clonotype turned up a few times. Here the CDR3 DNA reads TGTGCCAGCAGACGACAGGGTAGAATAGTTGGCTACACCTTC. Its translation is CASRRQGRIVGYTF. The V and J genes are TRBV12-3 or TRBV12-4 and TRBJ1-2, with 7 positions matching TRBD1. This CDR3 is built from 14 residues. V shed 6 bases, J shed 7 bases, and the junction held 11 bases outside the gene matches.

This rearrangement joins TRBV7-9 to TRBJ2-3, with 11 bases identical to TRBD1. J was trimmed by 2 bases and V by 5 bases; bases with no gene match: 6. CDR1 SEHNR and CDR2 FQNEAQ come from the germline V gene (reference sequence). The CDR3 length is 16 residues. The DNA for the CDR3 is TGTGCCAGCAGCCCCCGGGACAGGGGGATCACAGATACGCAGTATTTT. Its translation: CASSPRDRGITDTQYF.

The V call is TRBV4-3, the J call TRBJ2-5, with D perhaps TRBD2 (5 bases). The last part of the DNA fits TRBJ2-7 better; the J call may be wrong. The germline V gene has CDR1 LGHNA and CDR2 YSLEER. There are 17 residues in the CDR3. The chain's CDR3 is CASSQSWERESYYEQYF. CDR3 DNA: TGCGCCAGCAGCCAATCCTGGGAGAGGGAGAGTTATTACGAGCAGTACTTC.

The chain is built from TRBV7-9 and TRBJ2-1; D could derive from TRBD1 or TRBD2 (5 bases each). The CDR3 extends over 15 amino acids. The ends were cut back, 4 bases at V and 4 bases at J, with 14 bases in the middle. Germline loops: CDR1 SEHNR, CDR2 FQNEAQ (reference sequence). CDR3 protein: CASSSLRGNYNEQFF. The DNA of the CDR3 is TGTGCCAGCAGCTCCTTGAGGGGAAATTACAATGAGCAGTTCTTC.

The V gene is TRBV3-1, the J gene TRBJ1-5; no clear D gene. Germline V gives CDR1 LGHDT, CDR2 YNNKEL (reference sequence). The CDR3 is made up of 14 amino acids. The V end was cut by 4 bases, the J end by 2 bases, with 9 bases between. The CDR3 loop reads CASSPDDRNQPQHF. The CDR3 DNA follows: TGTGCCAGCAGCCCAGATGACCGCAATCAGCCCCAGCATTTT.

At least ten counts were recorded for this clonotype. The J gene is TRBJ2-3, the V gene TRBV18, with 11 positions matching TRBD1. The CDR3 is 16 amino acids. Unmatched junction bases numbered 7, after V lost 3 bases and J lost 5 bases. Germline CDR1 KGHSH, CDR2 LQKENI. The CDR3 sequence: CASSPGQGAKKDTQYF. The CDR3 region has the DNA TGTGCCAGCTCACCCGGACAGGGGGCGAAGAAAGATACGCAGTATTTT.

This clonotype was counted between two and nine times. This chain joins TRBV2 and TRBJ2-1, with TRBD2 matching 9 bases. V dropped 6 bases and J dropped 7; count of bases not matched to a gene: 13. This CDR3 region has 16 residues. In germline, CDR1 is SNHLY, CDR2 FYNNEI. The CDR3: CASSPRGAGLANEQFF. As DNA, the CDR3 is TGTGCCAGCAGCCCTAGGGGAGCCGGACTAGCGAATGAGCAGTTCTTC.

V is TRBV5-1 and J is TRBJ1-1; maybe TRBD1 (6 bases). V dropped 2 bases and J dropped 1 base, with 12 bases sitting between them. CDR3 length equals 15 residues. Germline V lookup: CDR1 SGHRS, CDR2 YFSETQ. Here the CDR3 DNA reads TGCGCCAGCAGCTTATCGCCGGGACAGAACACTGAAGCTTTCTTT. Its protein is CASSLSPGQNTEAFF.

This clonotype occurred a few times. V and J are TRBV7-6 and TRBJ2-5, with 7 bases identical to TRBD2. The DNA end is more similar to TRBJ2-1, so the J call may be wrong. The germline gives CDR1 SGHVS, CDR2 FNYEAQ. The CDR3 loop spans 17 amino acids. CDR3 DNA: TGTGCCAGCAGCTTAGACCGGGGAGGGTCATCGATGGGTGAGCAGTTCTTC. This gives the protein CASSLDRGGSSMGEQFF.

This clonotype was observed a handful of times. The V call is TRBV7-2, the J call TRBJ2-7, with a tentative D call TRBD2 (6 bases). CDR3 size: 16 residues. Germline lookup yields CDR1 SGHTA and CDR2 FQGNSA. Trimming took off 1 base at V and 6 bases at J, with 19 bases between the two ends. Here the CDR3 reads CASSLVGGTLPREQYF. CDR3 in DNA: TGTGCCAGCAGCTTAGTCGGCGGGACCCTTCCTCGCGAGCAGTACTTC. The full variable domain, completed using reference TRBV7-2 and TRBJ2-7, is GAGVSQSPSNKVTEKGKDVELRCDPISGHTALYWYRQSLGQGLEFLIYFQGNSAPDKSGLPSDRFSAERTGGSVSTLTIQRTQQEDSAVYLCASSLVGGTLPREQYFGPGTRLTVT.